This T cell receptor (beta chain) was sequenced during a study of cytomegalovirus exposure and HLA in healthy donors. Study overall: A subsequent analysis stated that the 120 or so validation repertoires were run on the same platform as the approximately 700 first-cohort repertoires.

Germline CDR1 reads SGHAT; CDR2 reads FQNNGV. The CDR3 length is 15 residues. Deletions cut 5 bases from V and 4 bases from J, with 17 bases between. Comment on this clone: The target antigen is unknown.

Study observations and caveats: There were some public TCRs occurring in many donors, but most TCR sequences were rare. Using the classifier, cytomegalovirus status was reportedly diagnosed with high specificity and sensitivity.

Assay used: immunoSEQ multiplex PCR; TCRdb lists only in-frame clones, some missing. This table has 110,000 or so clones, 70% to 90% appearing once. This clonotype was obtained from a man aged 18 to 29 in good health and CMV-seronegative. The chain recombines TRBV11-2 with TRBJ1-1, with D perhaps matching TRBD1 (6 bases). The specimen sequenced was PBMCs. CDR3 sequence: CASSAGAGRATEAFF. CDR3 sequence (DNA): TGTGCCAGCAGCGCGGGGGCAGGGAGGGCCACTGAAGCTTTCTTT. Variable domain in full (rest from reference TRBV11-2 and TRBJ1-1): EAGVAQSPRYKIIEKRQSVAFWCNPISGHATLYWYQQILGQGPKLLIQFQNNGVVDDSQLPKDRFSAERLKGVDSTLKIQPAKLEDSAVYLCASSAGAGRATEAFFGQGTRLTVV.